These 5 T cell receptor beta chains were sequenced from one sample in a study of blood T cell repertoires in COVID-19 (dated by TCRdb to the early 2020s). The library was generated by the immunoSEQ multiplex PCR assay. TCRdb stores this immuneACCESS table with in-frame sequences only. Part of the clones is absent; in the studies checked, under half of the shortfall reflects unresolved V genes, and no reason is known for the rest. The sample table records 250,000 to 350,000 clones; approximately 83% of these occur just once. The leading ten clones occupy roughly 4% of the sample. Sequenced input: PBMCs or T cells enriched from blood (not recorded which). Receptors were obtained from a woman in her twenties or thirties who had recovered from COVID-19.

V usage is TRBV3-1 (or the pseudogene TRBV3-2) and J usage is TRBJ2-1; D not certain. The CDR3 sequence is 13 residues long. The ends were cut back, 0 bases at V and 14 bases at J, with 14 bases in the middle. Germline lookup yields CDR1 LGHDT and CDR2 YNNKEL (reference sequence). CDR3 sequence reads: CASSQDDIGKEFF. The CDR3 nucleotides read TGTGCCAGCAGCCAAGATGACATCGGTAAGGAGTTCTTC.

The chain couples TRBV19 to TRBJ2-1; possibly TRBD2 for D (5 bases). Germline CDR1 and CDR2: LNHDA and SQIVND (reference sequence). V was cut by 1 base and J by 12 bases, with 22 bases left in between. This CDR3 is 16 amino acids long. The chain's CDR3 is CASSIGGQPPYNRQFF. The CDR3 region has the DNA TGTGCCAGTAGTATAGGCGGGCAGCCCCCCTACAATCGGCAGTTCTTC.

This rearrangement joins TRBV27 to TRBJ1-6; a possible D gene is TRBD1 (6 bases). V lost 4 bases and J lost 6, with 7 bases in between. This CDR3 is 13 amino acids long. Germline V gives CDR1 MNHEY, CDR2 SMNVEV (reference sequence). Written as DNA, the CDR3 is TGTGCCAGCAGTTGGGACATTAATTCACCCCTCCACTTT. It yields the protein CASSWDINSPLHF.

This clone was recorded only once. V is TRBV9 and J is TRBJ2-5, with a tentative D call TRBD2 (5 bases). Trimming pared 2 bases from V and 3 bases from J, leaving 11 bases between. Germline CDR1 and CDR2: SGDLS and YYNGEE. This CDR3 contains 14 residues. The CDR3 loop is CASSVSMREETQYF. CDR3 DNA: TGTGCCAGCAGCGTTTCTATGAGGGAAGAGACCCAGTACTTC.

The chain joins TRBV4-1 to TRBJ1-2, with TRBD1 identical over 9 bases. The CDR3 sequence is 16 residues long. The ends lost 1 base at V and 3 bases at J; junction bases unmatched: 6. CDR1 is MGHRA and CDR2 is YSYEKL in the germline V gene. Written as DNA, the CDR3 is TGCGCCAGCAGCCAAGCGACAGGGGGTGGGCACTATGGCTACACCTTC. Protein sequence: CASSQATGGGHYGYTF.